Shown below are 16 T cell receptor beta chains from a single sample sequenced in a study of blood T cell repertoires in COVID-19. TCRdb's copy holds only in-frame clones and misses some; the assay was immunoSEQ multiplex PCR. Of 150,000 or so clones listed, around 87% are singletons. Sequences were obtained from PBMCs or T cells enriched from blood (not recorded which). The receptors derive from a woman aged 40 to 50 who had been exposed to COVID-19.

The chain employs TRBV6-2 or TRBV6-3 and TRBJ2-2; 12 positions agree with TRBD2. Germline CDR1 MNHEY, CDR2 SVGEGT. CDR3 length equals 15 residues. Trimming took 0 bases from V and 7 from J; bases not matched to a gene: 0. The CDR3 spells CASSYSTSGSGELFF. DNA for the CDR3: TGTGCCAGCAGTTACTCGACTAGCGGGAGCGGGGAGCTGTTTTTT.

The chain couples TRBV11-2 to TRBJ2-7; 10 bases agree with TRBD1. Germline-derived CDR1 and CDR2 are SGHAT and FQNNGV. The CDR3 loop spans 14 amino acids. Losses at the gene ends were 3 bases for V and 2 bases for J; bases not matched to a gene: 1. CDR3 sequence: CASSFGTGAYEQYF. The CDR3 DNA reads TGTGCCAGCAGCTTTGGGACAGGGGCCTACGAGCAGTACTTC. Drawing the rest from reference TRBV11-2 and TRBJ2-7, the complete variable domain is EAGVAQSPRYKIIEKRQSVAFWCNPISGHATLYWYQQILGQGPKLLIQFQNNGVVDDSQLPKDRFSAERLKGVDSTLKIQPAKLEDSAVYLCASSFGTGAYEQYFGPGTRLTVT.

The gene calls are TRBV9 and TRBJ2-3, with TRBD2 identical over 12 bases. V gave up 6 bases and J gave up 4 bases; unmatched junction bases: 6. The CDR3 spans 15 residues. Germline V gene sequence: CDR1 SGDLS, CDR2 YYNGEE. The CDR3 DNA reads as TGTGCCAGCACCCTGACTAGCGGGAGCCCAGATACGCAGTATTTT. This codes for CASTLTSGSPDTQYF.

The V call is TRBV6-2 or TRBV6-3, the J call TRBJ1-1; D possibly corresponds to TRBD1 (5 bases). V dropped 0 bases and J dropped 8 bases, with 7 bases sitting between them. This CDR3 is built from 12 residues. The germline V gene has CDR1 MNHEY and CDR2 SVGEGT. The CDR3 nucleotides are TGTGCCAGCAGTTACTCCGGACAAGAAGCTTTCTTT. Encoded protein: CASSYSGQEAFF.

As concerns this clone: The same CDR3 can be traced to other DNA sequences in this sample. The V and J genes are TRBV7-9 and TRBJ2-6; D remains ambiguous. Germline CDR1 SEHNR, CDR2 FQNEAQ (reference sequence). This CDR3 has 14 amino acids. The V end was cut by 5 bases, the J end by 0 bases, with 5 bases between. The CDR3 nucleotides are TGTGCCAGCAGCCTAACCTCTGGGGCCAACGTCCTGACTTTC. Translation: CASSLTSGANVLTF.

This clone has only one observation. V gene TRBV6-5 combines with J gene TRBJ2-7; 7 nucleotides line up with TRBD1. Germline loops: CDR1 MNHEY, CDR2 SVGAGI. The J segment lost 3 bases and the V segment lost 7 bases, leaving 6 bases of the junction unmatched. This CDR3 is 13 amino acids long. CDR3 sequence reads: CASTTGQFYEQYF. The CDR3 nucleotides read TGTGCCAGCACCACGGGACAGTTCTACGAGCAGTACTTC.

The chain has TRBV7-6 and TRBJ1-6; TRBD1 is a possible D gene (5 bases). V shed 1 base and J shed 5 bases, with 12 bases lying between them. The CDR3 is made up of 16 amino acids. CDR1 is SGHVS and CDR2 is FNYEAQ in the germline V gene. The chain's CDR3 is CASSLGAGHDNSPLHF. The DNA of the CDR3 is TGTGCCAGCAGCTTAGGGGCAGGGCACGATAATTCACCCCTCCACTTT.

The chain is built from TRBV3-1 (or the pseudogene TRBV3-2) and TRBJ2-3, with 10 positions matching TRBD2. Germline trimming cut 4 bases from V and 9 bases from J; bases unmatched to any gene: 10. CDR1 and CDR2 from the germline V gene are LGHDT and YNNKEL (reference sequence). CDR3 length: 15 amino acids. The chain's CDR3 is CASSPLLAGEATQYF. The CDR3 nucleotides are TGTGCCAGCAGCCCCCTGCTAGCGGGAGAGGCCACGCAGTATTTT.

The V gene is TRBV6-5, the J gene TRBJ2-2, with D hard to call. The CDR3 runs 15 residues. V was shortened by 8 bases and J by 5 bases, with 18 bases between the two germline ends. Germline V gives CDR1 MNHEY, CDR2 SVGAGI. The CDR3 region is CASSVAAAQTGELFF. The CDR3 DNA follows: TGTGCCAGCTCGGTTGCGGCGGCCCAAACCGGGGAGCTGTTTTTT.

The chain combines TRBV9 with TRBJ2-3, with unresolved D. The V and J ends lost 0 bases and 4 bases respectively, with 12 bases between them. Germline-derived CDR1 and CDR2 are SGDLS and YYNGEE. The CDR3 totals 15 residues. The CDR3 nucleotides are TGTGCCAGCAGCGTAGGGAACATCCGGGCAGATACGCAGTATTTT. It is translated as CASSVGNIRADTQYF.

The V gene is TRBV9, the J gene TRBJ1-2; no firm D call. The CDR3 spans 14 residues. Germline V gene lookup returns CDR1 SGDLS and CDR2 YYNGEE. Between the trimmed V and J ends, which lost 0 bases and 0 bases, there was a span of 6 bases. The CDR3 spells CASSVGAANYGYTF. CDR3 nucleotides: TGTGCCAGCAGCGTAGGGGCAGCTAACTATGGCTACACCTTC.

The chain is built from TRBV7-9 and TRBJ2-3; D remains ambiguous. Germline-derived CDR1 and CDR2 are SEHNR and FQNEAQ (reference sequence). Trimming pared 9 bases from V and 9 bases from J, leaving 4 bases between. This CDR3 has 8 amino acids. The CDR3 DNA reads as TGTGCCAGGAGAACGCAGTATTTT. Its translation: CARRTQYF.

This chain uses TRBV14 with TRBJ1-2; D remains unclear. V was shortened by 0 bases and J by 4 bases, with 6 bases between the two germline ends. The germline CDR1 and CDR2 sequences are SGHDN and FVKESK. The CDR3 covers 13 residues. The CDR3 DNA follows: TGTGCCAGCAGCCAAGATCTAAGCTATGGCTACACCTTC. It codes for CASSQDLSYGYTF.

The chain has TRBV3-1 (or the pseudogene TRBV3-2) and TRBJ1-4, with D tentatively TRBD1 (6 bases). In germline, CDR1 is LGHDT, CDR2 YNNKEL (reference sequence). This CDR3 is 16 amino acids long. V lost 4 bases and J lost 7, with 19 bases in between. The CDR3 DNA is TGTGCCAGCAGCCCCTGGGGGGGCAGGGGTAGTGAAAAACTGTTTTTT. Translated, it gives CASSPWGGRGSEKLFF.

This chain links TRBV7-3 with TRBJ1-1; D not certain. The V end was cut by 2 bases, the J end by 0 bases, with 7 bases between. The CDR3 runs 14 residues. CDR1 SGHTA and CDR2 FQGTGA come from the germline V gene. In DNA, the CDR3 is TGTGCCAGCAGCTTAGGGCAGCTGAACACTGAAGCTTTCTTT. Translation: CASSLGQLNTEAFF.

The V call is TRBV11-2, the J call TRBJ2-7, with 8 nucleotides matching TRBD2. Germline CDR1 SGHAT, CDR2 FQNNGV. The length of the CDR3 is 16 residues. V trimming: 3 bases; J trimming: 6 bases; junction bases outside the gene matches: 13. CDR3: CASSFKGTSTTSEQYF. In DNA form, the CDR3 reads TGTGCCAGCAGCTTTAAAGGGACTAGTACGACCTCCGAGCAGTACTTC.